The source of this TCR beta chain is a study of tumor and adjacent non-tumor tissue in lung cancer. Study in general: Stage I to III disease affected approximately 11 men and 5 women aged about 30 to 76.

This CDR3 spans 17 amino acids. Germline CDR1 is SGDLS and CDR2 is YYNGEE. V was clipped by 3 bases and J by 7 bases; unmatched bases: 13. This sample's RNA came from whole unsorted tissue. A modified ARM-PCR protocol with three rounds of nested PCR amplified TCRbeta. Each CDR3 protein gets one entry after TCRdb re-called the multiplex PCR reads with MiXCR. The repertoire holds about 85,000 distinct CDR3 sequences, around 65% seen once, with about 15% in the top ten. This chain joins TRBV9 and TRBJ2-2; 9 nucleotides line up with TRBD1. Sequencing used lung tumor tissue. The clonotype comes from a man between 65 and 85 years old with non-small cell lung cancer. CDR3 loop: CASSGLQGGTGFGELFF. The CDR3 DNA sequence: TGTGCCAGCAGCGGTCTACAAGGGGGGACAGGGTTCGGGGAGCTGTTTTTT. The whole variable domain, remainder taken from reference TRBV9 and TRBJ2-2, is DSGVTQTPKHLITATGQRVTLRCSPRSGDLSVYWYQQSLDQGLQFLIQYYNGEERAKGNILERFSAQQFPDLHSELNLSSLELGDSALYFCASSGLQGGTGFGELFFGEGSRLTVL.